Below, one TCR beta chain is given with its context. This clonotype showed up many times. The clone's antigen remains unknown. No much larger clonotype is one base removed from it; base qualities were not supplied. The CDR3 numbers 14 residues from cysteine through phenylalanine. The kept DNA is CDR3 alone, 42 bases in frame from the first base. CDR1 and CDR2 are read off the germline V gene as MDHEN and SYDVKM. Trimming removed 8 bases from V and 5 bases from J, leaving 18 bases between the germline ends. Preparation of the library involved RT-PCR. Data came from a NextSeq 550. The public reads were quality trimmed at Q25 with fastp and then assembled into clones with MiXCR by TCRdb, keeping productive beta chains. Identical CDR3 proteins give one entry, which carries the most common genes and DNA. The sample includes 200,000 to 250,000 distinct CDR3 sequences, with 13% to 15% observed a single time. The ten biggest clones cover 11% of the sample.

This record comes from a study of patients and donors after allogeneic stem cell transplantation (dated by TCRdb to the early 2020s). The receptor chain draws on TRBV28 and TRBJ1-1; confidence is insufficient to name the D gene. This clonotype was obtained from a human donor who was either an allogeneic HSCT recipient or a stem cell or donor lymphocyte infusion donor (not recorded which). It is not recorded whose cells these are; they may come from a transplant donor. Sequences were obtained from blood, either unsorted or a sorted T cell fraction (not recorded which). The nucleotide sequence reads TGTGCCAGCGGCCCCGGGTGGGATAGTACTGAAGCTTTCTTT. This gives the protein CASGPGWDSTEAFF.